The subject of this entry is one T cell receptor (beta chain). Antigen: not known. Original analysis: With immunoSEQ giving junction-only sequences and no quality scores, filtering differed. Clones were sequenced by immunoSEQ multiplex PCR, and TCRdb holds only the in-frame ones, with some missing. That table supplies the V and J calls and clone size; D and trimming were determined from the DNA. The table lists fewer than 1.8 million clones, 98% of them singletons. CD4+ cells yielded CD45RA+ naive and CD45RA-negative memory subsets. This entry comes from a study of shared clonotypes between healthy human individuals. Germline CDR1 is SQVTM and CDR2 is ANQGSEA. This CDR3 has 15 residues. V was pared by 4 bases and J by 0 bases, with 10 bases between. Study-wide findings and caveats: Sampling was confined to blood; repertoires within tissues likely differ. In general, naive subsets displayed greater estimated richness than memory subsets did.

The material sequenced was naive CD4+ T cells sorted from blood. Subset of the sample: CD45RA+ positively selected. V is TRBV29-1 and J is TRBJ2-6; D is uncertain. The receptor was derived from a man aged 25 to 40 in good health. The chain's CDR3 is CSVVGSSSGANVLTF. CDR3 coding DNA: TGCAGCGTTGTTGGGTCGAGCTCTGGGGCCAACGTCCTGACTTTC.